This T cell receptor (beta chain) was identified in a study of cytomegalovirus exposure and HLA in healthy donors. Study-level findings and limits: Reported performance of the classifier showed diagnosis of cytomegalovirus status with high specificity and sensitivity. Presence/absence comparisons presumed near-even sequencing depth among donors.

The PCR employed 60 Vbeta primers together with 13 Jbeta primers. Sequencing was performed with immunoSEQ multiplex PCR; in TCRdb, only in-frame clones are kept and a portion is missing. The sample holds under 200,000 clones, about 72% seen once. A word on this clone: The target antigen is unknown.

Trimming at V came to 2 bases and at J to 2 bases, leaving 5 bases not matched to a gene. Germline V gene sequence: CDR1 MNHEY, CDR2 SMNVEV (reference sequence). The CDR3 contains 16 residues. The origin of this receptor is a man aged 50-60 years in good health and CMV-seropositive. The rearrangement uses TRBV27 and TRBJ2-3; 9 bases align to TRBD2. The sequencing sample was made of PBMCs. The chain's CDR3 is CASSLSSGGITDTQYF. CDR3 nucleotide sequence: TGTGCCAGCAGTTTAAGCAGCGGGGGGATCACAGATACGCAGTATTTT.